One and the same sample provided the 29 T cell receptor beta chains below, sequenced in a study of blood T cell repertoires in COVID-19. Generated by immunoSEQ multiplex PCR, the TCRdb table keeps only in-frame clones and is missing some. The table includes around 310,000 clones, 75% to 95% detected once. Specimen: peripheral blood. These TCRs come from a young woman with COVID-19, enrolled during active disease.

J is TRBJ1-2 and V is TRBV27; TRBD1 aligns across 10 bases. V trimming: 6 bases; J trimming: 4 bases; junction bases outside the gene matches: 8. In germline, CDR1 is MNHEY, CDR2 SMNVEV (reference sequence). The CDR3 has 15 residues. In nucleotides, the CDR3 is TGTGCCAGCAGCCCCCGGACAGGGGGAAGCTATGGCTACACCTTC. Its protein is CASSPRTGGSYGYTF.

The chain employs TRBV2 and TRBJ2-3, with 10 bases lining up with TRBD2. The CDR3 has 16 residues. Per the germline V gene, CDR1 is SNHLY and CDR2 is FYNNEI. Trimming took 5 bases from V and 1 from J; bases not matched to a gene: 6. CDR3 in amino acids: CASSRTSGRGTDTQYF. The CDR3 bases are TGTGCCAGCAGTAGAACCAGCGGGAGGGGCACAGATACGCAGTATTTT.

The V gene is TRBV7-9, the J gene TRBJ1-1; D call uncertain. Trimming left V 5 bases short and J 0 bases short, with 19 bases between. CDR3 length: 17 residues. The V gene's germline CDR1 is SEHNR and CDR2 FQNEAQ (reference sequence). The CDR3 DNA reads TGTGCCAGCAGCCTCCCGGAGGGTAGGTTAATGAACACTGAAGCTTTCTTT. Translating gives CASSLPEGRLMNTEAFF.

In this sample, this clone turned up a few times. The chain combines TRBV6-6 with TRBJ1-5; D perhaps matches TRBD1 (6 bases). CDR3 size: 15 residues. CDR1 and CDR2 (germline): MNHNY, SVGAGI (reference sequence). Trimming stripped 2 bases from V and 6 bases from J, with 14 bases between. This CDR3 is CASSYEGGVSQPQHF. The DNA for the CDR3 is TGTGCCAGCAGTTACGAGGGGGGGGTAAGTCAGCCCCAGCATTTT.

The count of this clone is one. The chain combines TRBV11-2 with TRBJ2-3; D possibly corresponds to TRBD1 (5 bases). The germline V gene has CDR1 SGHAT and CDR2 FQNNGV. The CDR3 contains 15 residues. Between the trimmed V and J ends, which lost 0 bases and 0 bases, there was a span of 7 bases. The CDR3 sequence: CASSLEGASTDTQYF. The CDR3 DNA sequence: TGTGCCAGCAGCTTAGAAGGGGCTAGCACAGATACGCAGTATTTT.

The rearrangement joins TRBV28 to TRBJ1-6, with D possibly matching TRBD1 (6 bases). CDR1 is MDHEN and CDR2 is SYDVKM in the germline V gene. The V end was cut by 3 bases, the J end by 5 bases, with 14 bases between. CDR3 length: 16 amino acids. CDR3 protein: CASSFLVGANNSPLHF. The CDR3 bases are TGTGCCAGCAGTTTCCTAGTGGGGGCTAATAATTCACCCCTCCACTTT.

The V and J genes are TRBV25-1 and TRBJ2-7, with TRBD1 matching 8 bases. The ends lost 3 bases at V and 4 bases at J; junction bases unmatched: 5. The CDR3 has 14 amino acids. Germline V lookup: CDR1 MGHDK, CDR2 SYGVNS. The CDR3 protein is CASSDSGGAYEQYF. Here the CDR3 DNA reads TGTGCCAGCAGTGACTCAGGGGGCGCGTACGAGCAGTACTTC.

The gene calls are TRBV7-2 and TRBJ1-6; D is perhaps TRBD1 (5 bases). CDR1 and CDR2 (germline): SGHTA, FQGNSA. The CDR3 loop spans 14 amino acids. V was trimmed by 5 bases and J by 7 bases, leaving 12 bases between them. DNA for the CDR3: TGTGCCAGCAGCCACGCCGGGGGGAATTCACCCCTCCACTTT. Protein sequence: CASSHAGGNSPLHF.

This sequence joins TRBV7-3 and TRBJ2-1, with 8 bases matching TRBD2. Losses at the gene ends were 3 bases for V and 7 bases for J; bases not matched to a gene: 5. The CDR3 consists of 14 residues. Germline V gene lookup returns CDR1 SGHTA and CDR2 FQGTGA. CDR3: CASSFSGTSNEQFF. DNA of the CDR3: TGTGCCAGCAGCTTCTCCGGGACTAGTAATGAGCAGTTCTTC.

This clone has only a few counts. The chain joins TRBV14 to TRBJ1-2, with 7 bases aligning to TRBD1. CDR3 length: 14 residues. Per the germline V gene, CDR1 is SGHDN and CDR2 is FVKESK. With 0 bases clipped from V and 3 bases from J, the junction kept 1 base outside the gene matches. CDR3 nucleotides: TGTGCCAGCAGCCAAGAAGACAGGGACTATGGCTACACCTTC. As protein: CASSQEDRDYGYTF.

The V and J genes are TRBV4-3 and TRBJ2-7; 7 bases line up with TRBD2. The V gene's germline CDR1 is LGHNA and CDR2 YSLEER. This CDR3 has 13 residues. V was pared by 0 bases and J by 12 bases, with 8 bases of the junction left unmatched. This CDR3 reads CASSQDREEKRYF. The DNA for the CDR3 is TGCGCCAGCAGCCAAGATCGGGAGGAGAAGCGGTACTTC.

This sequence joins TRBV5-6 and TRBJ2-1; 7 positions agree with TRBD2. The CDR3 is 15 amino acids. Germline CDR1 is SGHDT and CDR2 is YYEEEE. The ends lost 1 base at V and 5 bases at J; junction bases unmatched: 6. CDR3 in DNA: TGTGCCAGCAGCTTGCGGGGGGACTGGAACAATGAGCAGTTCTTC. Its translation is CASSLRGDWNNEQFF.

The V gene is TRBV19, the J gene TRBJ2-7; D perhaps matches TRBD2 (6 bases). CDR3 length: 13 amino acids. Trimming removed 6 bases at V and 3 bases at J, with 12 bases between. Germline CDR1 is LNHDA and CDR2 is SQIVND (reference sequence). The CDR3 DNA reads as TGTGCCAGTAGCCCGGGACTTTTCTACGAGCAGTACTTC. This encodes CASSPGLFYEQYF. The full variable domain, completed using reference TRBV19 and TRBJ2-7, is DGGITQSPKYLFRKEGQNVTLSCEQNLNHDAMYWYRQDPGQGLRLIYYSQIVNDFQKGDIAEGYSVSREKKESFPLTVTSAQKNPTAFYLCASSPGLFYEQYFGPGTRLTVT.

Concerning this clone itself: This CDR3 is also generated by other DNA sequences in the sample. The rearrangement links TRBV5-1 to TRBJ1-2; maybe TRBD1 (5 bases). This CDR3 region has 13 residues. Trimming removed 0 bases at V and 2 bases at J, with 5 bases between. Germline CDR1 reads SGHRS; CDR2 reads YFSETQ. The CDR3 spells CASSLGQNYGYTF. CDR3 sequence (DNA): TGCGCCAGCAGCTTGGGACAGAACTATGGCTACACCTTC.

The rearrangement uses TRBV7-8 and TRBJ2-3; the match to TRBD2 covers 9 bases. The CDR3 runs 18 residues. With 3 bases clipped from V and 2 bases from J, the junction kept 12 bases outside the gene matches. CDR1 is SGHVS, CDR2 FQNEAQ, per germline. CDR3 DNA: TGTGCCAGCAGCTTTGGACTAGCGATTCGTATCTCCACAGATACGCAGTATTTT. This gives the protein CASSFGLAIRISTDTQYF.

This chain joins TRBV27 and TRBJ1-1; weak D call: TRBD1 (6 bases). In germline, CDR1 is MNHEY, CDR2 SMNVEV (reference sequence). With 5 bases removed from V and 1 base from J, the gap between germline ends came to 14 bases. The CDR3 is 15 residues long. CDR3 residues: CASSKRGGWNTEAFF. Written as DNA, the CDR3 is TGTGCCAGCAGTAAAAGGGGGGGCTGGAACACTGAAGCTTTCTTT.

V gene TRBV28 combines with J gene TRBJ2-7, with D uncertain. Per germline, CDR1 MDHEN and CDR2 SYDVKM. The germline V and J ends were trimmed by 2 bases and 4 bases, with 12 bases remaining between them. The length of the CDR3 is 14 residues. CDR3 nucleotide sequence: TGTGCCAGCAGTTTACCGGCAGGCCTATACGAGCAGTACTTC. This gives the protein CASSLPAGLYEQYF.

This clone appeared once. V usage is TRBV2 and J usage is TRBJ1-4; the match to TRBD1 covers 10 bases. The CDR3 has 14 residues. The V segment lost 9 bases and the J segment 6 bases; nucleotides outside the gene matches: 7. Germline V gene data show CDR1 as SNHLY and CDR2 as FYNNEI. The CDR3 region is CASCTGTGDEKLFF. The CDR3 coding sequence is TGTGCCAGTTGTACCGGGACAGGGGATGAAAAACTGTTTTTT.

V gene TRBV11-2 combines with J gene TRBJ2-3, with D uncertain. This CDR3 has 15 amino acids. V lost 1 base and J lost 0, with 8 bases in between. Germline CDR1 reads SGHAT; CDR2 reads FQNNGV. The CDR3 bases are TGTGCCAGCAGCTTAGTTAGAACTAGCACAGATACGCAGTATTTT. This encodes CASSLVRTSTDTQYF.

J is TRBJ1-1 and V is TRBV5-1; 9 positions match TRBD1. After removal of 4 bases from V and 0 bases from J, the junction contained 7 bases not matched to a gene. CDR1 SGHRS and CDR2 YFSETQ come from the germline V gene. The CDR3 extends over 16 amino acids. CDR3 sequence (DNA): TGCGCCAGCAGCAAACAGGGGGCCCTTATGAACACTGAAGCTTTCTTT. It codes for CASSKQGALMNTEAFF.

This clone was observed a few times. V gene TRBV4-1 combines with J gene TRBJ2-2, with 7 bases aligning to TRBD2. The trim removed 0 bases at V and 5 bases at J, leaving 6 bases unmatched. The V gene's germline CDR1 is MGHRA and CDR2 YSYEKL. The CDR3 extends over 16 amino acids. Written as DNA, the CDR3 is TGCGCCAGCAGCCAAGATGTCAGCGGGGTAACCGGGGAGCTGTTTTTT. Translation: CASSQDVSGVTGELFF.

This chain uses TRBV19 with TRBJ1-5; D is unclear. Germline V gives CDR1 LNHDA, CDR2 SQIVND (reference sequence). The CDR3 has 13 residues. The V gene lost 4 bases and the J gene lost 3 bases, with 7 bases spanning the gap. CDR3: CASSRSHNQPQHF. CDR3 nucleotides: TGTGCCAGTAGTAGGAGCCACAATCAGCCCCAGCATTTT.

The gene calls are TRBV4-3 and TRBJ1-2, with 7 bases fitting TRBD1. The CDR3 covers 15 residues. Germline loops: CDR1 LGHNA, CDR2 YSLEER. Trimming at V came to 1 base and at J to 4 bases, leaving 6 bases not matched to a gene. CDR3 protein: CASSQGAGGIYGYTF. In nucleotides, the CDR3 is TGCGCCAGCAGCCAAGGGGCAGGGGGAATCTATGGCTACACCTTC.

This clone was recorded a few times. The genes are TRBV6-2 or TRBV6-3 and TRBJ1-1; D might be TRBD1 (6 bases). Deletions cut 6 bases from V and 8 bases from J, with 13 bases between. CDR3 length: 12 residues. Germline V gene data show CDR1 as MNHEY and CDR2 as SVGEGT. As DNA, the CDR3 is TGTGCCAGCAGCCGCAGGGACAACGAAGCTTTCTTT. Encoded protein: CASSRRDNEAFF.

The CDR3 coding sequence is TGTGCCAGCAGCTTAGCACCGGGGGGCTTGACTGAAGCTTTCTTT. Its protein product is CASSLAPGGLTEAFF. V gene TRBV5-4 combines with J gene TRBJ1-1; TRBD1 is a possible D gene (6 bases). CDR3 length: 15 residues. The V gene lost 2 bases and the J gene lost 5 bases, with 16 bases spanning the gap. The V gene's germline CDR1 is SGHNT and CDR2 YYREEE (reference sequence).

The V and J genes are TRBV6-5 and TRBJ1-1; maybe TRBD1 (6 bases). Per germline, CDR1 MNHEY and CDR2 SVGAGI. The CDR3 totals 15 residues. The V end lost 8 bases, the J end lost 6 bases, and 22 bases lay between the germline ends. The CDR3 region is CASLQSGAMGAEAFF. For the CDR3, the DNA is TGTGCCAGCTTGCAATCAGGGGCTATGGGGGCTGAAGCTTTCTTT.

V usage is TRBV28 and J usage is TRBJ2-2; 8 bases are a match to TRBD1. CDR1 and CDR2 (germline): MDHEN, SYDVKM. The CDR3 totals 12 residues. The trim removed 6 bases at V and 6 bases at J, leaving 0 bases unmatched. CDR3 bases: TGTGCCAGCAGGACAGGGGCCGGGGAGCTGTTTTTT. Its translation: CASRTGAGELFF. The full variable domain, its missing parts supplied by reference TRBV28 and TRBJ2-2, is DVKVTQSSRYLVKRTGEKVFLECVQDMDHENMFWYRQDPGLGLRLIYFSYDVKMKEKGDIPEGYSVSREKKERFSLILESASTNQTSMYLCASRTGAGELFFGEGSRLTVL.

This clone was found a few times. Within the sample, other DNA sequences also encode this same CDR3. The chain couples TRBV28 to TRBJ1-2, with D hard to call. With 2 bases removed from V and 5 bases from J, the gap between germline ends came to 6 bases. The CDR3 sequence is 12 residues long. In germline, CDR1 is MDHEN, CDR2 SYDVKM. The CDR3 sequence: CASSLRGYGYTF. The CDR3 nucleotides are TGTGCCAGCAGTTTACGAGGGTATGGCTACACCTTC.

V and J are TRBV27 and TRBJ1-6; D may be TRBD1 (5 bases). CDR1 MNHEY and CDR2 SMNVEV come from the germline V gene (reference sequence). V gave up 0 bases and J gave up 4 bases, with 7 bases separating them. The CDR3 consists of 15 residues. For the CDR3, the DNA is TGTGCCAGCAGTTTATCGGGGCCTTATAATTCACCCCTCCACTTT. It is translated as CASSLSGPYNSPLHF.